This TCR beta chain was documented in a study of CD8 T cells in Susac syndrome. Reverse transcription of roughly 0.5 to 1 ug RNA was performed with random hexamers. Via MiXCR, TCRdb re-called the immunoSEQ multiplex PCR reads, giving one row per CDR3 protein. The sample lists 170,000 or so distinct CDR3 sequences, roughly 95% occurring once. Germline V gene sequence: CDR1 LGHNA, CDR2 YSLEER. V dropped 1 base and J dropped 0 bases, with 10 bases sitting between them. The CDR3 spans 16 residues. The source material was CD4+ T cells from PBMCs. The receptor comes from a human donor with Susac syndrome. The chain recombines TRBV4-3 with TRBJ2-4; D might be TRBD1 (5 bases). The CDR3 spells CASSQGFQGAKNIQYF. Here the CDR3 DNA reads TGCGCCAGCAGCCAAGGGTTCCAGGGAGCCAAAAACATTCAGTACTTC.